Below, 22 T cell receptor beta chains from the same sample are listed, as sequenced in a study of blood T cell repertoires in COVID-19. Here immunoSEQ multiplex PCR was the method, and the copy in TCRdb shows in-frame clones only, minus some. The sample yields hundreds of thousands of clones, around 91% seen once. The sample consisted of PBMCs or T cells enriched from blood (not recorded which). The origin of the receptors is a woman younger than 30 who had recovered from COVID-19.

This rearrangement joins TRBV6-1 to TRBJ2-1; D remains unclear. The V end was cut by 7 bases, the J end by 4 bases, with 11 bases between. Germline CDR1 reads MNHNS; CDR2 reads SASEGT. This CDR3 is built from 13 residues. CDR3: CASNEPGYNEQFF. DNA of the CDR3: TGTGCCAGCAATGAGCCGGGTTACAATGAGCAGTTCTTC.

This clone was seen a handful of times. The CDR3 bases are TGTGCCAGCAGTGAAGCGCGCTGGACAGGGGATGAAAACACCATATATTTT. Protein product: CASSEARWTGDENTIYF. The J gene is TRBJ1-3, the V gene TRBV2; 9 nucleotides match TRBD1. The CDR3 is 17 residues long. The trim removed 0 bases at V and 6 bases at J, leaving 9 bases unmatched. The V gene's germline CDR1 is SNHLY and CDR2 FYNNEI.

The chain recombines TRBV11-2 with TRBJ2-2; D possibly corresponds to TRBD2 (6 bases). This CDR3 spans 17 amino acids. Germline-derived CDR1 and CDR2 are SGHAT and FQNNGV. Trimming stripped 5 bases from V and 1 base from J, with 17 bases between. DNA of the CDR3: TGTGCCAGCAGCCCCTCTAGCGATTTTAGGAACACCGGGGAGCTGTTTTTT. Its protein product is CASSPSSDFRNTGELFF.

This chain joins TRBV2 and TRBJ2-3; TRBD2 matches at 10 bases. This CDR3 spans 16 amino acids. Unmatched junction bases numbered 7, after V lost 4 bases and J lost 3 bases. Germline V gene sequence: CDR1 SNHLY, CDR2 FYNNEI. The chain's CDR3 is CASSGIGLADTDTQYF. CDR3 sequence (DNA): TGTGCCAGCAGTGGCATCGGACTAGCGGATACAGATACGCAGTATTTT.

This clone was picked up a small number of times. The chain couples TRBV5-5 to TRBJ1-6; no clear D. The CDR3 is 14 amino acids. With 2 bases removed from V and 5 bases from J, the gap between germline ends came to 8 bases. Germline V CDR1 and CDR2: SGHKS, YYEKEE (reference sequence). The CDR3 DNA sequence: TGTGCCAGCAGCTTCGGGTTGGATAATTCACCCCTCCACTTT. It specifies CASSFGLDNSPLHF.

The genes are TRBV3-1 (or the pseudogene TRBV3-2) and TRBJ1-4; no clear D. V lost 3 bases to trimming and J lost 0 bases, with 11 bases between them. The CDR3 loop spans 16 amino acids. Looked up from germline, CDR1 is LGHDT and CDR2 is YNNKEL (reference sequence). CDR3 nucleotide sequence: TGTGCCAGCAGCCAGGCAACAGACGCAACTAATGAAAAACTGTTTTTT. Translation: CASSQATDATNEKLFF.

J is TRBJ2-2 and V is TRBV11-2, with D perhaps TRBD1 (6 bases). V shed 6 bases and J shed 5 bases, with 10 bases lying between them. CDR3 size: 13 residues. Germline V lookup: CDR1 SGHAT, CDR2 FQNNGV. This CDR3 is CASSFRGTGELFF. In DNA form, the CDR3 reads TGTGCCAGCAGTTTTAGGGGGACCGGGGAGCTGTTTTTT.

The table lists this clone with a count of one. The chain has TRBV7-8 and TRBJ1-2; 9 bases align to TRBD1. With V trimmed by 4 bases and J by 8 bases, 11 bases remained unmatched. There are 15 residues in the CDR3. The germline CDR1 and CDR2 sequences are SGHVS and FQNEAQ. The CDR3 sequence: CASSSRTGDSLGYTF. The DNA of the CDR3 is TGTGCCAGCAGCTCAAGGACAGGGGATTCGTTGGGCTACACCTTC.

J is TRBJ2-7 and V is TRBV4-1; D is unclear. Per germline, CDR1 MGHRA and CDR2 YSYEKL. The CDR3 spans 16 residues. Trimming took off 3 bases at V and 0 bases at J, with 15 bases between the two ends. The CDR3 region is CASSHPGGVSSYEQYF. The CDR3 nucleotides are TGCGCCAGCAGCCACCCCGGCGGCGTGAGCTCCTACGAGCAGTACTTC.

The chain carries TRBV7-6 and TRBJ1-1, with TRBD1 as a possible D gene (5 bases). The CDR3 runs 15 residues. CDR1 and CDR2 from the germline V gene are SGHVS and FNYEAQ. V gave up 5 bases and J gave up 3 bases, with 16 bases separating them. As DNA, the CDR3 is TGTGCCAGCAGCGGGGAGGTTCAGGGATACACTGAAGCTTTCTTT. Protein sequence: CASSGEVQGYTEAFF. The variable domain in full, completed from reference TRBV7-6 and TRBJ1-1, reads GAGVSQSPRYKVTKRGQDVALRCDPISGHVSLYWYRQALGQGPEFLTYFNYEAQQDKSGLPNDRFSAERPEGSISTLTIQRTEQRDSAMYRCASSGEVQGYTEAFFGQGTRLTVV.

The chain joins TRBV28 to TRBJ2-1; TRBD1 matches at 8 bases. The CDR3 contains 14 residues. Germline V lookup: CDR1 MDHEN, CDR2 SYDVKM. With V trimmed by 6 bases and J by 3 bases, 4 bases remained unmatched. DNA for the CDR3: TGTGCCAGCAGCGGACAGGGACTCTACAATGAGCAGTTCTTC. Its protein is CASSGQGLYNEQFF. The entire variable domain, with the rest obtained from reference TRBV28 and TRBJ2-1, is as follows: DVKVTQSSRYLVKRTGEKVFLECVQDMDHENMFWYRQDPGLGLRLIYFSYDVKMKEKGDIPEGYSVSREKKERFSLILESASTNQTSMYLCASSGQGLYNEQFFGPGTRLTVL.

CDR3 region: CASSQDATGGFTDTQYF. The CDR3, as DNA: TGCGCCAGCAGCCAAGATGCAACGGGGGGTTTCACAGATACGCAGTATTTT. The chain couples TRBV4-1 to TRBJ2-3, with TRBD2 matching over 7 bases. The trim removed 0 bases at V and 2 bases at J, leaving 8 bases unmatched. Per germline, CDR1 MGHRA and CDR2 YSYEKL. This CDR3 is 17 amino acids long.

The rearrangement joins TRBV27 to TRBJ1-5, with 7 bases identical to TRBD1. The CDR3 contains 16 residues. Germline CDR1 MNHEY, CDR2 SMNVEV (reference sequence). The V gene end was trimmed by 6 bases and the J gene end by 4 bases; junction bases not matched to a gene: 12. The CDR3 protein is CASRKSGTVANQPQHF. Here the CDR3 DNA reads TGTGCCAGCAGAAAATCCGGGACAGTCGCAAATCAGCCCCAGCATTTT.

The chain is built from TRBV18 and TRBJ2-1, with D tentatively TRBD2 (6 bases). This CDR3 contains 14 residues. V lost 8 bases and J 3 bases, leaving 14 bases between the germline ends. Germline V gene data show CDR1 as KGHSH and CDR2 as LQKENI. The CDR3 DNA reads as TGTGCCAGCACAACCTCCGGGAGCTACAATGAGCAGTTCTTC. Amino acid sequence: CASTTSGSYNEQFF.

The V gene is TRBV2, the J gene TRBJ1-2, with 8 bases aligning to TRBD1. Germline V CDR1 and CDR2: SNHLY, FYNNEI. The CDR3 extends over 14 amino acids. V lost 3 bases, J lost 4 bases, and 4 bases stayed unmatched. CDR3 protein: CASSEVDRAYGYTF. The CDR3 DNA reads TGTGCCAGCAGTGAGGTGGACAGGGCCTATGGCTACACCTTC.

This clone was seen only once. The CDR3 sequence is CASSLIPTSGGANTGELFF. CDR3 DNA sequence: TGCGCCAGCAGCTTGATCCCTACTAGCGGGGGCGCGAACACCGGGGAGCTGTTTTTT. The chain links TRBV5-1 to TRBJ2-2, with 11 positions matching TRBD2. The germline gives CDR1 SGHRS, CDR2 YFSETQ. CDR3 size: 19 residues. V lost 1 base to trimming and J lost 0 bases; unmatched junction nucleotides: 8.

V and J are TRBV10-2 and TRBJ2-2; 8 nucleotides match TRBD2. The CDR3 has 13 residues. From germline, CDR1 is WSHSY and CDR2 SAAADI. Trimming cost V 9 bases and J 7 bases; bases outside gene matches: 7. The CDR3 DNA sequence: TGCGCCAGAAGCGGGGGAGGGGACGGGGAGCTGTTTTTT. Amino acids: CARSGGGDGELFF.

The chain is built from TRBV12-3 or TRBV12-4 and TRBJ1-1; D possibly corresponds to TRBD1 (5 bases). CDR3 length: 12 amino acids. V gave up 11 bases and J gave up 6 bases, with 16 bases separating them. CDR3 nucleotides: TGTGCCGGCGGACGGCAGGGTGCTGAAGCTTTCTTT. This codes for CAGGRQGAEAFF.

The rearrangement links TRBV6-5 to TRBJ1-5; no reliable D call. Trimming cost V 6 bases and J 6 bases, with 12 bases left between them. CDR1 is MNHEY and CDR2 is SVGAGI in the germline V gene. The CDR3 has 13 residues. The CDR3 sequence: CASRKDGSQPQHF. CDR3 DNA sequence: TGTGCCAGCAGAAAGGACGGGAGTCAGCCCCAGCATTTT.

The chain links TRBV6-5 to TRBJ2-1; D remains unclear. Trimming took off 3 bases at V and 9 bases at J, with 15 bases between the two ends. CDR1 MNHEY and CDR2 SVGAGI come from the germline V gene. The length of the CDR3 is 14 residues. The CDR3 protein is CASSYGRQSPEQFF. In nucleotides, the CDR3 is TGTGCCAGCAGTTATGGGCGACAAAGCCCTGAGCAGTTCTTC.

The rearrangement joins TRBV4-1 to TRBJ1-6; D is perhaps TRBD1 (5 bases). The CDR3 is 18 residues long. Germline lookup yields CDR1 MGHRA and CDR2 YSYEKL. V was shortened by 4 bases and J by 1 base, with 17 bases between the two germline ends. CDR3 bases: TGCGCCAGCAGCCGGCTTGGGGCAGGGAAGTCCTATAATTCACCCCTCCACTTT. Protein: CASSRLGAGKSYNSPLHF.

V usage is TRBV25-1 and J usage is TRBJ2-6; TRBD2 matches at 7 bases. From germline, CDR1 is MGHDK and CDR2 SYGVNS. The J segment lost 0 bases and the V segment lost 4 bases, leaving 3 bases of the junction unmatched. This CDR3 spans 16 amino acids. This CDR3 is CASSGGSFSGANVLTF. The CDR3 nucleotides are TGTGCCAGCAGTGGCGGGAGTTTCTCTGGGGCCAACGTCCTGACTTTC.